The rows below give T cell receptor beta chains drawn from one sample of a study of CD8+CD57+ T cells in acquired aplastic anemia. Each CDR3 protein is one row after TCRdb ran MiXCR on the reads. The sample consists of 98,000 or so distinct CDR3 sequences, roughly 50% of them appearing once. What was sequenced was sorted CD4+, CD8+, or CD8+CD57+ T cells (not recorded which) from PBMCs. The receptors here all came from a human donor in good health, serving as a control. The CDR3 runs from the conserved cysteine through the conserved F or W. Fields, in order: CDR3 protein, CDR3 DNA, V gene, clone size, J gene, D gene. D genes are given only for firm matches. Rows may omit the clone size; those that give it use once, few, many or a size class.

CDR3aa: CATRVRAQQYF
CDR3nt: TGTGCCACCCGGGTCAGGGCTCAGCAGTACTTC
v_gene: TRBV2
abundance: NA
j_gene: TRBJ2-7
d_gene: NA

CDR3aa: CSVEGPGRRANYGYTF
CDR3nt: TGCAGCGTTGAAGGCCCGGGCAGACGAGCTAACTATGGCTACACCTTC
v_gene: TRBV29-1
abundance: NA
j_gene: TRBJ1-2
d_gene: NA

CDR3aa: CASSPGGGQQYF
CDR3nt: TGTGCCAGCAGCCCAGGTGGGGGACAGCAGTACTTC
v_gene: TRBV7-6
abundance: NA
j_gene: TRBJ2-7
d_gene: NA

CDR3aa: CASSPGTPYEQYF
CDR3nt: TGTGCCAGCAGTCCCGGGACTCCCTACGAGCAGTACTTC
v_gene: TRBV6-5
abundance: many
j_gene: TRBJ2-7
d_gene: NA

CDR3aa: CASRLQESSPLYF
CDR3nt: TGTGCCAGCAGACTTCAGGAGAGTTCACCCCTCTACTTT
v_gene: TRBV5-4
abundance: NA
j_gene: TRBJ1-6
d_gene: NA

CDR3aa: CSADDRDGYINSPLHF
CDR3nt: TGCAGTGCGGACGACAGGGATGGGTATATTAATTCACCCCTCCACTTT
v_gene: TRBV20-1
abundance: NA
j_gene: TRBJ1-6
d_gene: TRBD1

CDR3aa: CASSQVSLAGGTTDTQYF
CDR3nt: TGTGCCAGCAGCCAAGTATCACTAGCGGGGGGCACCACAGATACGCAGTATTTT
v_gene: TRBV4-2
abundance: many
j_gene: TRBJ2-3
d_gene: TRBD2

CDR3aa: CASSDLTAGGYTF
CDR3nt: TGTGCCAGCAGTGACCTCACGGCGGGTGGTTACACCTTC
v_gene: TRBV25-1
abundance: many
j_gene: TRBJ1-2
d_gene: NA

CDR3aa: CATSDNTGGRANEQFF
CDR3nt: TGTGCCACCAGTGATAATACAGGGGGCCGGGCGAATGAGCAGTTCTTC
v_gene: TRBV24-1
abundance: NA
j_gene: TRBJ2-1
d_gene: TRBD1

CDR3aa: CASTAGQGVYEQYF
CDR3nt: TGTGCCAGCACCGCGGGACAGGGAGTCTACGAGCAGTACTTC
v_gene: TRBV3-1
abundance: NA
j_gene: TRBJ2-7
d_gene: TRBD1

CDR3aa: CASSFTGASSGNTIYF
CDR3nt: TGTGCCAGCAGTTTCACCGGGGCCTCCTCTGGAAACACCATATATTTT
v_gene: TRBV27
abundance: few
j_gene: TRBJ1-3
d_gene: NA

CDR3aa: CASSHNYGYTF
CDR3nt: TGTGCCAGCAGCCATAACTATGGCTACACCTTC
v_gene: TRBV4-2
abundance: many
j_gene: TRBJ1-2
d_gene: NA

CDR3aa: CASGRGTGVNTIYF
CDR3nt: TGCGCCAGCGGGAGAGGGACAGGGGTAAACACCATATATTTT
v_gene: TRBV10-1
abundance: NA
j_gene: TRBJ1-3
d_gene: TRBD1

CDR3aa: CSATDRSSYNEQFF
CDR3nt: TGCAGTGCTACGGACAGGAGCTCCTACAATGAGCAGTTCTTC
v_gene: TRBV20-1
abundance: NA
j_gene: TRBJ2-1
d_gene: TRBD1

CDR3aa: CASSASNTEAFF
CDR3nt: TGTGCCAGCAGCGCCAGTAACACTGAAGCTTTCTTT
v_gene: TRBV9
abundance: many
j_gene: TRBJ1-1
d_gene: NA

CDR3aa: CASSDDRATGTEAFF
CDR3nt: TGTGCCAGCAGTGACGACAGGGCGACGGGCACTGAAGCTTTCTTT
v_gene: TRBV25-1
abundance: NA
j_gene: TRBJ1-1
d_gene: TRBD1

CDR3aa: CASSIVGFSYEQYF
CDR3nt: TGTGCCAGTAGTATAGTCGGATTCTCCTACGAGCAGTACTTC
v_gene: TRBV19
abundance: many
j_gene: TRBJ2-7
d_gene: NA

CDR3aa: CASSQERGLAAYEQYF
CDR3nt: TGCGCCAGCAGCCAAGAGAGGGGACTAGCGGCCTACGAGCAGTACTTC
v_gene: TRBV4-3
abundance: NA
j_gene: TRBJ2-7
d_gene: TRBD2

CDR3aa: CSARDVLRGYNGQFF
CDR3nt: TGCAGTGCTAGAGATGTCCTCCGAGGCTACAATGGGCAGTTCTTC
v_gene: TRBV20-1
abundance: NA
j_gene: TRBJ2-1
d_gene: NA

CDR3aa: CSARVDSRNQPQHF
CDR3nt: TGCAGTGCTAGGGTGGACAGCCGCAATCAGCCCCAGCATTTT
v_gene: TRBV20-1
abundance: many
j_gene: TRBJ1-5
d_gene: NA

CDR3aa: CSATGVSSYEQYF
CDR3nt: TGCAGTGCTACCGGGGTAAGCTCCTACGAGCAGTACTTC
v_gene: TRBV20-1
abundance: many
j_gene: TRBJ2-7
d_gene: NA

CDR3aa: CSSYRVGNEQFF
CDR3nt: TGCAGCAGTTACAGGGTAGGGAATGAGCAGTTCTTC
v_gene: TRBV29-1
abundance: NA
j_gene: TRBJ2-1
d_gene: NA

CDR3aa: CVISADGEEAQYF
CDR3nt: TGTGTCATCAGCGCCGACGGGGAAGAGGCCCAGTACTTC
v_gene: TRBV10-3
abundance: NA
j_gene: TRBJ2-5
d_gene: NA

CDR3aa: CATSSSVPGRGRQDEQYF
CDR3nt: TGTGCCACCAGCAGTTCCGTCCCGGGACGGGGTCGTCAAGACGAGCAGTACTTC
v_gene: TRBV15
abundance: NA
j_gene: TRBJ2-7
d_gene: NA

CDR3aa: CASRTTGTLGGYTF
CDR3nt: TGTGCCAGTAGAACGACAGGGACACTTGGTGGCTACACCTTC
v_gene: TRBV7-8
abundance: NA
j_gene: TRBJ1-2
d_gene: TRBD1

CDR3aa: CASSPDRQVWVYGYTF
CDR3nt: TGTGCCAGTAGCCCCGACCGACAGGTTTGGGTCTATGGCTACACCTTC
v_gene: TRBV19
abundance: once
j_gene: TRBJ1-2
d_gene: NA

CDR3aa: CASSHTQGLSQETQYF
CDR3nt: TGTGCCAGCAGCCATACACAGGGGTTAAGCCAAGAGACCCAGTACTTC
v_gene: TRBV3-1
abundance: many
j_gene: TRBJ2-5
d_gene: TRBD1

CDR3aa: CASNPGPLEQYF
CDR3nt: TGTGCCAGCAATCCAGGGCCCCTCGAGCAGTACTTC
v_gene: TRBV6-1
abundance: NA
j_gene: TRBJ2-7
d_gene: NA

CDR3aa: CASAVDRGYGYTF
CDR3nt: TGTGCCAGCGCGGTCGACAGGGGGTATGGCTACACCTTC
v_gene: TRBV18
abundance: NA
j_gene: TRBJ1-2
d_gene: TRBD1

CDR3aa: CASRTGQGVQYGYTF
CDR3nt: TGTGCCAGCAGAACGGGACAGGGGGTTCAGTATGGCTACACCTTC
v_gene: TRBV7-2
abundance: NA
j_gene: TRBJ1-2
d_gene: TRBD1

CDR3aa: CSASPSGSYEQYF
CDR3nt: TGCAGTGCTAGCCCTAGCGGCTCCTACGAGCAGTACTTC
v_gene: TRBV20-1
abundance: NA
j_gene: TRBJ2-7
d_gene: TRBD2

CDR3aa: CASSGGGQEETQYF
CDR3nt: TGTGCCAGCAGCGGGGGGGGGCAGGAAGAGACCCAGTACTTC
v_gene: TRBV11-3
abundance: few
j_gene: TRBJ2-5
d_gene: NA

CDR3aa: CATQMGQWQFF
CDR3nt: TGTGCCACACAGATGGGGCAGTGGCAGTTCTTC
v_gene: TRBV30
abundance: many
j_gene: TRBJ2-1
d_gene: NA

CDR3aa: CASSVGSAGGWETQYF
CDR3nt: TGTGCCAGCAGCGTAGGATCAGCGGGGGGATGGGAGACCCAGTACTTC
v_gene: TRBV9
abundance: many
j_gene: TRBJ2-5
d_gene: TRBD2

CDR3aa: CAISDGGAREKLFF
CDR3nt: TGTGCCATCAGTGATGGGGGGGCTCGTGAAAAACTGTTTTTT
v_gene: TRBV10-3
abundance: once
j_gene: TRBJ1-4
d_gene: NA

CDR3aa: CASSQVTGGLYEQYF
CDR3nt: TGCGCCAGCAGCCAAGTGACAGGAGGTCTGTACGAGCAGTACTTC
v_gene: TRBV4-1
abundance: once
j_gene: TRBJ2-7
d_gene: NA

CDR3aa: CASSYQLAEDVDTQYF
CDR3nt: TGTGCCAGCAGTTACCAACTAGCGGAGGACGTAGATACGCAGTATTTT
v_gene: TRBV9
abundance: NA
j_gene: TRBJ2-3
d_gene: TRBD2

CDR3aa: CASLPQVSYEQYF
CDR3nt: TGCGCCAGCCTTCCTCAGGTCTCCTACGAGCAGTACTTC
v_gene: TRBV10-1
abundance: many
j_gene: TRBJ2-7
d_gene: NA

CDR3aa: CASSLDVAGGNEQFF
CDR3nt: TGTGCCAGCAGCTTAGATGTAGCGGGGGGCAATGAGCAGTTCTTC
v_gene: TRBV11-2
abundance: NA
j_gene: TRBJ2-1
d_gene: TRBD2

CDR3aa: CASSSRGRNEKLFF
CDR3nt: TGTGCCAGTAGCTCCAGGGGGCGGAATGAAAAACTGTTTTTT
v_gene: TRBV19
abundance: NA
j_gene: TRBJ1-4
d_gene: TRBD1

CDR3aa: CASKDREAGQPQHF
CDR3nt: TGTGCCAGCAAGGACAGGGAAGCAGGTCAGCCCCAGCATTTT
v_gene: TRBV25-1
abundance: NA
j_gene: TRBJ1-5
d_gene: TRBD1

CDR3aa: CASSFDNSYEQYF
CDR3nt: TGTGCCAGCAGCTTCGACAACTCCTACGAGCAGTACTTC
v_gene: TRBV7-6
abundance: few
j_gene: TRBJ2-7
d_gene: NA

CDR3aa: CAIGETGAYYEQYF
CDR3nt: TGTGCCATCGGTGAGACGGGGGCTTATTACGAGCAGTACTTC
v_gene: TRBV10-3
abundance: NA
j_gene: TRBJ2-7
d_gene: NA

CDR3aa: CASSDGTGNTQPQHF
CDR3nt: TGTGCCAGCAGTGATGGGACAGGGAACACTCAGCCCCAGCATTTT
v_gene: TRBV9
abundance: NA
j_gene: TRBJ1-5
d_gene: TRBD1

CDR3aa: CASSQTATNEKLFF
CDR3nt: TGTGCCAGCAGTCAGACAGCAACTAATGAAAAACTGTTTTTT
v_gene: TRBV7-2
abundance: NA
j_gene: TRBJ1-4
d_gene: NA

CDR3aa: CASSDSDNNQPQHF
CDR3nt: TGTGCCAGCAGTGACAGCGATAACAATCAGCCCCAGCATTTT
v_gene: TRBV12-3/TRBV12-4
abundance: few
j_gene: TRBJ1-5
d_gene: NA

CDR3aa: CAVSGRDRVSGEQYF
CDR3nt: TGTGCCGTCTCGGGGAGGGACAGGGTTTCCGGCGAGCAGTACTTC
v_gene: TRBV10-2
abundance: NA
j_gene: TRBJ2-7
d_gene: TRBD1

CDR3aa: CASSLRGQPQHF
CDR3nt: TGTGCCAGCAGTTTGAGAGGTCAGCCCCAGCATTTT
v_gene: TRBV27
abundance: many
j_gene: TRBJ1-5
d_gene: NA

CDR3aa: CASSLVTASEAFF
CDR3nt: TGCGCCAGCAGCCTGGTTACAGCCTCTGAAGCTTTCTTT
v_gene: TRBV4-1
abundance: many
j_gene: TRBJ1-1
d_gene: NA

CDR3aa: CASSWDRGEEDTQYF
CDR3nt: TGTGCCAGCAGTTGGGACAGGGGCGAGGAAGATACGCAGTATTTT
v_gene: TRBV2
abundance: NA
j_gene: TRBJ2-3
d_gene: TRBD1

CDR3aa: CASSFRQGGYNEQFF
CDR3nt: TGTGCCAGCAGCTTTCGACAGGGGGGGTACAATGAGCAGTTCTTC
v_gene: TRBV7-2
abundance: many
j_gene: TRBJ2-1
d_gene: TRBD1

CDR3aa: CASKNGNEQFF
CDR3nt: TGTGCCAGTAAGAATGGCAATGAGCAGTTCTTC
v_gene: TRBV19
abundance: NA
j_gene: TRBJ2-1
d_gene: NA